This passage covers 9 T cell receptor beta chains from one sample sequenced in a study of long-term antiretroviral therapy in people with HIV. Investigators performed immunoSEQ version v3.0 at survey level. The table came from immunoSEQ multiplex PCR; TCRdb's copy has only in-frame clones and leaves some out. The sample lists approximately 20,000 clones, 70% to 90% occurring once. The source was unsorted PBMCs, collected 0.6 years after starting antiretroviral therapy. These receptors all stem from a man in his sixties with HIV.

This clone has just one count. In DNA, the CDR3 is TGTGCCAGCAGGATATACCCCACTAGCACAGATACGCAGTATTTT. This codes for CASRIYPTSTDTQYF. The chain joins TRBV6-4 to TRBJ2-3; D ambiguous. The CDR3 loop spans 15 amino acids. The germline V gene encodes CDR1 MRHNA and CDR2 SNTAGT. The germline V and J ends were trimmed by 6 bases and 0 bases, with 13 bases remaining between them.

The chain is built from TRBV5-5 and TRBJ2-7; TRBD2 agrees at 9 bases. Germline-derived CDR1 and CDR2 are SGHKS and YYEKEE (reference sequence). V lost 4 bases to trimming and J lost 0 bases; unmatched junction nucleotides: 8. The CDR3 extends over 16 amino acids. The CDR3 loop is CASSISLAGPSYEQYF. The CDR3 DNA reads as TGTGCCAGCAGCATATCACTAGCGGGCCCCTCCTACGAGCAGTACTTC. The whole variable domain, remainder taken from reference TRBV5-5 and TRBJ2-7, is DAGVTQSPTHLIKTRGQQVTLRCSPISGHKSVSWYQQVLGQGPQFIFQYYEKEERGRGNFPDRFSARQFPNYSSELNVNALLLGDSALYLCASSISLAGPSYEQYFGPGTRLTVT.

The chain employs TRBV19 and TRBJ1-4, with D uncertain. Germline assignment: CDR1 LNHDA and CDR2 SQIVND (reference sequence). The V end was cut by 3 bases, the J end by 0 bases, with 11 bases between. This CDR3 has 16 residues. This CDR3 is CASSIINGATNEKLFF. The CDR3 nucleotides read TGTGCCAGTAGTATTATCAACGGAGCAACTAATGAAAAACTGTTTTTT. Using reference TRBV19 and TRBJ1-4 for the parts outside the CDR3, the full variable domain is DGGITQSPKYLFRKEGQNVTLSCEQNLNHDAMYWYRQDPGQGLRLIYYSQIVNDFQKGDIAEGYSVSREKKESFPLTVTSAQKNPTAFYLCASSIINGATNEKLFFGSGTQLSVL.

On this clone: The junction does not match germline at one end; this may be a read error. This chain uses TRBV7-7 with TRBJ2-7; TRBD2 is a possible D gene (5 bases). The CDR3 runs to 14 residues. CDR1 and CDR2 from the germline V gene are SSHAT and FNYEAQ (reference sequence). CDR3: CASSLEFGTYEQYF. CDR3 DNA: TGTGCTAGCAGCTTAGAATTCGGGACCTACGAGCAGTACTTC.

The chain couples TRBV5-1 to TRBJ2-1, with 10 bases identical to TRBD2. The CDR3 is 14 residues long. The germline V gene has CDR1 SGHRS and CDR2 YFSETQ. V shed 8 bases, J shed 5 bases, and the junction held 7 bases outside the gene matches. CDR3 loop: CASFSGGLDNEQFF. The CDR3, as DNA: TGCGCCAGTTTTAGCGGGGGGTTAGACAATGAGCAGTTCTTC.

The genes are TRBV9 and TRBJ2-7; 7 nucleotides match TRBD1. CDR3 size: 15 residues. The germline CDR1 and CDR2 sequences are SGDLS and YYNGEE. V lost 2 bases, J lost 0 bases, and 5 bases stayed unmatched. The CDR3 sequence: CASSVGDSSSYEQYF. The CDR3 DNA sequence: TGTGCCAGCAGCGTTGGGGACAGTAGCTCCTACGAGCAGTACTTC.

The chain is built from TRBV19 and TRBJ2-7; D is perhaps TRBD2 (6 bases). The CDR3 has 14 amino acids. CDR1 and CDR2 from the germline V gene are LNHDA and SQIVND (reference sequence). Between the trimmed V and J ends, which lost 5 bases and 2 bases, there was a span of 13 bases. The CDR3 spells CASSRRDSAYEQYF. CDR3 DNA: TGTGCCAGTAGTCGGCGGGACTCGGCCTACGAGCAGTACTTC.

As DNA, the CDR3 is TGTGCCAGCTCCCCTCAACAAACTAGCGGGGGGGTAAGCACAGATACGCAGTATTTT. Translated: CASSPQQTSGGVSTDTQYF. The chain joins TRBV18 to TRBJ2-3; 13 bases are shared with TRBD2. The CDR3 contains 19 residues. V lost 6 bases and J lost 0; bases outside the gene matches: 12. Looked up from germline, CDR1 is KGHSH and CDR2 is LQKENI.

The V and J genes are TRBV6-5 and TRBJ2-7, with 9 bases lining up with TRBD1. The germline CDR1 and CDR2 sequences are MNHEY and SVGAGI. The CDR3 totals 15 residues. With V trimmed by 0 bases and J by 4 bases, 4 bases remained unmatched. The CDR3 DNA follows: TGTGCCAGCAGTTACTCGACAGGGGGAGGGTACGAGCAGTACTTC. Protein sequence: CASSYSTGGGYEQYF.